The 18 T cell receptor beta chains listed next were all sequenced from one sample in a study of T cells in Graves' hyperthyroidism and ophthalmopathy. It was RNA transcripts that yielded the amplified TCR beta CDR3 regions. The TCR CDR3 first-round RT-PCR relied on the HTBI primer set. TCRdb reprocessed the multiplex PCR reads with MiXCR, giving one entry per CDR3 protein. Among fewer than 750,000 distinct CDR3 sequences, about half were seen once, and the ten largest hold around 8%. Sequenced: peripheral blood or thyroid tissue (not recorded which). The source of these receptors is a woman aged 18-29 years with Graves' hyperthyroidism.

The chain has TRBV20-1 and TRBJ1-4, with D possibly being TRBD1 (6 bases). Deletions cut 5 bases from V and 7 bases from J, with 23 bases between. The CDR3 totals 16 residues. The germline gives CDR1 DFQATT, CDR2 SNEGSKA (reference sequence). CDR3 amino acids: CSADSGVGGLSEKLFF. CDR3 DNA: TGCAGTGCTGACTCAGGGGTAGGGGGACTGAGTGAAAAACTGTTTTTT.

This clonotype has ten or more counts. The genes are TRBV9 and TRBJ1-1; 7 bases map to TRBD1. The CDR3 covers 15 residues. V lost 4 bases to trimming and J lost 0 bases; unmatched junction nucleotides: 6. Germline CDR1 SGDLS, CDR2 YYNGEE. CDR3: CASSPQTGLNTEAFF. CDR3 bases: TGTGCCAGCAGCCCTCAGACAGGGCTGAACACTGAAGCTTTCTTT. Full variable domain (missing parts from reference TRBV9 and TRBJ1-1): DSGVTQTPKHLITATGQRVTLRCSPRSGDLSVYWYQQSLDQGLQFLIQYYNGEERAKGNILERFSAQQFPDLHSELNLSSLELGDSALYFCASSPQTGLNTEAFFGQGTRLTVV.

The chain uses TRBV12-3 or TRBV12-4 and TRBJ2-5; D might be TRBD2 (5 bases). V gave up 11 bases and J gave up 0 bases, with 16 bases separating them. The CDR3 is 14 residues long. In DNA, the CDR3 is TGTGCCGGGAGTCACAGAGGAAACCAAGAGACCCAGTACTTC. The encoded protein is CAGSHRGNQETQYF.

The rearrangement links TRBV19 to TRBJ1-3, with D possibly being TRBD1 (5 bases). CDR3 length: 12 residues. Deletions cut 3 bases from V and 7 bases from J, with 7 bases between. CDR1 and CDR2 (germline): LNHDA, SQIVND (reference sequence). CDR3 bases: TGTGCCAGTAGTATCAGACAGAACACCATATATTTT. It translates to CASSIRQNTIYF.

Concerning this clonotype itself: One base away lies a much larger clone, so this may be a sequencing read error. The chain uses TRBV2 and TRBJ1-3; the D gene is possibly TRBD1 (5 bases). The germline gives CDR1 SNHLY, CDR2 FYNNEI. The CDR3 length is 15 residues. CDR3 protein: CASSLDTGSENTIYF. CDR3 DNA: TGTGCCAGCAGTTTAGATACAGGTTCTGAAAACACCATATATTTT.

The chain carries TRBV15 and TRBJ1-1; a weak D match, TRBD1 (6 bases). The CDR3 totals 17 residues. Germline V gene data show CDR1 as LNHNV and CDR2 as YYDKDF (reference sequence). Trimming stripped 3 bases from V and 0 bases from J, with 17 bases between. The CDR3 DNA follows: TGTGCCACCAGCAGCCCGGACAGAGCGTTTATGAACACTGAAGCTTTCTTT. Translating gives CATSSPDRAFMNTEAFF.

This clonotype was counted many times. V and J are TRBV7-2 and TRBJ2-6; TRBD2 might be the D (5 bases). The CDR3 extends over 18 amino acids. CDR1 is SGHTA, CDR2 FQGNSA, per germline. Trimming removed 5 bases at V and 0 bases at J, with 17 bases between. For the CDR3, the DNA is TGTGCCAGCAGCCCGCGACTGGACTCCAGCTCTGGGGCCAACGTCCTGACTTTC. Its protein is CASSPRLDSSSGANVLTF. Based on the CDR3 plus reference TRBV7-2 and TRBJ2-6, the full variable domain is GAGVSQSPSNKVTEKGKDVELRCDPISGHTALYWYRQSLGQGLEFLIYFQGNSAPDKSGLPSDRFSAERTGGSVSTLTIQRTQQEDSAVYLCASSPRLDSSSGANVLTFGAGSRLTVL.

This clonotype was seen at least ten times. This chain uses TRBV2 with TRBJ1-1, with D possibly being TRBD1 (6 bases). Germline V gene sequence: CDR1 SNHLY, CDR2 FYNNEI. The CDR3 runs to 13 residues. The V end lost 6 bases, the J end lost 4 bases, and 12 bases lay between the germline ends. The CDR3 sequence: CASRKTRGTEAFF. In nucleotides, the CDR3 is TGTGCCAGCAGAAAGACCAGGGGCACTGAAGCTTTCTTT.

This clonotype came up a few times. A junction end diverges from the germline sequence, so it may reflect a read error. V usage is TRBV4-1 and J usage is TRBJ1-4; 7 nucleotides align to TRBD1. The CDR3 is made up of 20 amino acids. Germline V CDR1 and CDR2: MGHRA, YSYEKL. The CDR3 protein is CASRQGLRRQGLALNEKLFF. DNA of the CDR3: TGCGCCAGCAGACAAGGTTTACGGAGACAGGGACTCGCCCTTAATGAAAAACTGTTTTTT.

This clonotype was counted a few times. This chain connects TRBV6-2 or TRBV6-3 to TRBJ1-1; D is unclear. Deletions cut 0 bases from V and 0 bases from J, with 14 bases between. CDR1 MNHEY and CDR2 SVGEGT come from the germline V gene. The CDR3 runs 17 residues. This CDR3 reads CASSYSTMAAMNTEAFF. CDR3 bases: TGTGCCAGCAGTTACTCAACCATGGCCGCCATGAACACTGAAGCTTTCTTT.

The chain combines TRBV20-1 with TRBJ2-7; TRBD1 agrees at 7 bases. The CDR3 length is 16 residues. The J segment lost 1 base and the V segment lost 3 bases, leaving 12 bases of the junction unmatched. Germline assignment: CDR1 DFQATT and CDR2 SNEGSKA (reference sequence). CDR3 sequence: CSASSQPRQGSYEQYF. Written as DNA, the CDR3 is TGCAGTGCTAGCAGCCAACCACGACAGGGTTCCTACGAGCAGTACTTC.

This clonotype appeared many times. V gene TRBV6-6 combines with J gene TRBJ1-4; D is unresolved. The CDR3 sequence is 15 residues long. The V end was cut by 5 bases, the J end by 0 bases, with 10 bases between. The germline V gene has CDR1 MNHNY and CDR2 SVGAGI (reference sequence). The CDR3 protein is CASSPYPATNEKLFF. As DNA, the CDR3 is TGTGCCAGCAGTCCATACCCGGCAACTAATGAAAAACTGTTTTTT.

Ten or more counts support this clonotype. The CDR3 bases are TGCAGCGCTAGACAGGGGAGGAATCAGCCCCAGCATTTT. This gives the protein CSARQGRNQPQHF. The chain links TRBV29-1 to TRBJ1-5; 8 nucleotides align to TRBD1. V shed 7 bases, J shed 4 bases, and the junction held 6 bases outside the gene matches. The CDR3 runs 13 residues. Germline V lookup: CDR1 SQVTM, CDR2 ANQGSEA.

This clonotype has a handful of counts. This rearrangement joins TRBV7-2 to TRBJ1-2, with 10 bases aligning to TRBD1. Germline V gives CDR1 SGHTA, CDR2 FQGNSA. The CDR3 is 15 amino acids. The ends lost 5 bases at V and 4 bases at J; junction bases unmatched: 7. CDR3 in DNA: TGTGCCAGCAGCAGCGGACAGGGGGTTGGCTATGGCTACACCTTC. Residues: CASSSGQGVGYGYTF.

The CDR3 sequence is CASSYSDRGRETQYF. The CDR3 bases are TGTGCCAGCAGTTACTCGGACAGGGGCCGAGAGACCCAGTACTTC. V and J are TRBV6-5 and TRBJ2-5; 9 bases match TRBD1. There are 15 residues in the CDR3. J gave up 4 bases and V 0 bases, and 3 bases lay outside the gene matches. The V gene's germline CDR1 is MNHEY and CDR2 SVGAGI.

The rearrangement links TRBV5-1 to TRBJ1-1; the match to TRBD1 covers 7 bases. The ends lost 4 bases at V and 0 bases at J; junction bases unmatched: 6. Germline V gives CDR1 SGHRS, CDR2 YFSETQ. The CDR3 is made up of 15 amino acids. The CDR3 protein is CASSIRQGMNTEAFF. In DNA form, the CDR3 reads TGCGCCAGCAGCATACGACAGGGCATGAACACTGAAGCTTTCTTT.

This sequence joins TRBV25-1 and TRBJ2-7; 9 bases are a match to TRBD2. The ends lost 0 bases at V and 7 bases at J; junction bases unmatched: 7. The V gene's germline CDR1 is MGHDK and CDR2 SYGVNS. The CDR3 runs to 15 residues. The CDR3 here is CASSEYEREVYEQYF. CDR3 coding DNA: TGTGCCAGCAGTGAATATGAGCGGGAGGTTTATGAGCAGTACTTC.

Many counts were recorded for this clonotype. This chain connects TRBV12-3 or TRBV12-4 to TRBJ2-7; D might be TRBD1 (5 bases). The CDR3 covers 15 residues. V was shortened by 5 bases and J by 3 bases, with 17 bases between the two germline ends. Here the CDR3 reads CASSLDSRLNYEQYF. The CDR3 nucleotides are TGTGCCAGCAGTCTTGACAGCCGGTTGAACTACGAGCAGTACTTC.